This T cell receptor (beta chain) was captured by sequencing in a study of type 1 and type 2 diabetes patients. Study in general: The cohort mixed type 1 diabetes, type 2 diabetes and nondiabetic donors. Sequencing for the whole study yielded over 15 million paired-end reads. The study's findings and limits: In type 2 diabetes, highly-expanded CD4+ clones took a median roughly 3.9% of reads.

Germline V lookup: CDR1 MNHEY, CDR2 SMNVEV (reference sequence). The CDR3 loop spans 13 amino acids. The germline V and J ends were trimmed by 2 bases and 6 bases, with 8 bases remaining between them. PCR was run on genomic DNA. Multiplex PCR with 30 forward and 13 reverse primers amplified the TCR beta CDR3. Via MiXCR, TCRdb re-called the multiplex PCR reads, giving one row per CDR3 protein. In the table there are 250,000 or so distinct CDR3 sequences, roughly 48% of which are singletons. Of note for this clonotype: Its antigen is not known.

The rearrangement joins TRBV27 to TRBJ2-4; D uncertain. The origin of this receptor is a man younger than 35 with type 2 diabetes. Sequenced sample: peripheral blood mononuclear cells (PBMCs). In DNA, the CDR3 is TGTGCCAGCAGTTTAGGTATGGGAAACATTCAGTACTTC. Amino acid sequence: CASSLGMGNIQYF.